This is a list of T cell receptor beta chains from one sample in a study of spatial heterogeneity in lung cancer. TCRdb analysed the 5' RACE reads with MiXCR anew, one entry per CDR3 protein. The sample holds 35,000 to 55,000 distinct CDR3 sequences, around 15% seen once. The sequences come from PBMCs, collected at surgery. The receptors were gathered from a male donor with early-stage non-small cell lung cancer. Each CDR3 is given with its conserved first and last residue. A D gene is named only where the DNA matches it firmly. A clone size is listed for some rows: how often the clone was seen (once, few, many), or a class if it is expanded.

DNA	CDR3	D	size	V	J
TGTGCCAGCAGCCCCCGGACTAGCGGGTTCACCGGGGAGCTGTTTTTT	CASSPRTSGFTGELFF	TRBD2	many	TRBV9	TRBJ2-2
TGCGCCAGCAGCCAAGAAGTCGGGCAGCCGAACACCGGGGAGCTGTTTTTT	CASSQEVGQPNTGELFF	.	.	TRBV4-1	TRBJ2-2
TGTGCCAGCAGTCGAGTAGGGGTGGATCAGCCCCAGCATTTT	CASSRVGVDQPQHF	.	many	TRBV3-1	TRBJ1-5
TGTGCCAGCAGCTTTAGCGGGAGGGTATTTGATGAGCAGTTCTTC	CASSFSGRVFDEQFF	TRBD2	many	TRBV11-2	TRBJ2-1
TGTGCCAGCAGCCATACTATGGCAGGTGATTCACCCCTCCACTTT	CASSHTMAGDSPLHF	.	few	TRBV7-9	TRBJ1-6
TGCAGTGTGAAGGCCCATAACACCGGGGAGCTGTTTTTT	CSVKAHNTGELFF	.	few	TRBV20-1	TRBJ2-2
TGTGCCAGCGGGGTGGTTGCGTGGACAGATACGCAGTATTTT	CASGVVAWTDTQYF	.	many	TRBV7-8	TRBJ2-3
TGTGCCAGTAGGGACCGGGGCGGGAGCTCCTACAATGAGCAGTTCTTC	CASRDRGGSSYNEQFF	TRBD2	many	TRBV19	TRBJ2-1
TGTGCCAGCAGTTTAACCGGGGCCGAATCTGAAGCTTTCTTT	CASSLTGAESEAFF	.	few	TRBV12-3/TRBV12-4	TRBJ1-1
TGTGCCAGCAGTTTGGGGACCCACAATGAGCAGTTCTTC	CASSLGTHNEQFF	.	many	TRBV28	TRBJ2-1
TGTGCCAGCAGCCAAGAAGGCAGGGGAAATTCACCCCTCCACTTT	CASSQEGRGNSPLHF	.	few	TRBV3-1	TRBJ1-6